The present entry profiles one T cell receptor (beta chain) with its context. The record originates from a study of blood T cell repertoires in COVID-19. Study-wide context: Specimens from acute and convalescent COVID-19 originated in the United States, Italy and Spain. Sources were T cells, B-cell-depleted T cells, or PBMCs; the material itself was cDNA or gDNA.

In the authors' methods: Researchers report that nucleated cell counts were estimated from reference gene primer amplification. Clones were read by immunoSEQ multiplex PCR, and TCRdb kept only the in-frame ones, dropping some. That table gives V, J and clone size, and the DNA gave D and trimming. The sample yields nearly 60,000 clones, around 91% seen once. Material: peripheral blood. This clonotype originated in a man in his sixties with active COVID-19.

The DNA for the CDR3 is TGCAGCACTAACAGGGGGAGTTTTATGGAGACCCAGTACTTC. It translates to CSTNRGSFMETQYF. The rearrangement links TRBV29-1 to TRBJ2-5; 8 nucleotides line up with TRBD1. This CDR3 has 14 residues. Germline V gene data show CDR1 as SQVTM and CDR2 as ANQGSEA. With 8 bases clipped from V and 5 bases from J, the junction kept 13 bases outside the gene matches. The full variable domain, rest sourced from reference TRBV29-1 and TRBJ2-5, is SAVISQKPSRDICQRGTSLTIQCQVDSQVTMMFWYRQQPGQSLTLIATANQGSEATYESGFVIDKFPISRPNLTFSTLTVSNMSPEDSSIYLCSTNRGSFMETQYFGPGTRLLVL.